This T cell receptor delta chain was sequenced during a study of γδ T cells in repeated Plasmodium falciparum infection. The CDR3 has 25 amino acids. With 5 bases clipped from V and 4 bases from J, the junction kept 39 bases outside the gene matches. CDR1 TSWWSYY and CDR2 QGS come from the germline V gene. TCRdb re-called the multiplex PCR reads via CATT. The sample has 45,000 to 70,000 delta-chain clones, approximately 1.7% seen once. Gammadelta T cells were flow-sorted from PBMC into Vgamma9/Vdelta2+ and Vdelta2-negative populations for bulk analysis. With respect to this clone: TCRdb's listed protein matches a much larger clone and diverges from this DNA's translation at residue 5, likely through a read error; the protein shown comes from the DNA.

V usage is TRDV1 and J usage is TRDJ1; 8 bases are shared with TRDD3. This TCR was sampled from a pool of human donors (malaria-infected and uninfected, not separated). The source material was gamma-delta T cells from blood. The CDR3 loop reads CALGIQPLPVRVLGDQDQRVDKLIF. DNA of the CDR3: TGTGCTCTTGGGATCCAGCCGCTTCCAGTCCGAGTATTGGGGGATCAGGACCAACGTGTCGATAAACTCATCTTT.